This entry features one TCR beta chain sequence. This specimen comes from a study of blood T cell repertoires in COVID-19. Study in general: Acute and convalescent COVID-19 specimens originated in the United States, Italy and Spain.

Per the authors' pipeline: Using reference gene primer amplification, nucleated cell counts were estimated. The assay was immunoSEQ multiplex PCR, and TCRdb's table has in-frame clones only and misses some. D and trimming come from the DNA, and the V and J calls and clone size come from that table. Among approximately 390,000 clones, 70% to 90% were seen once, and the ten largest hold approximately 2%. This CDR3 is 13 amino acids long. Germline CDR1 reads SNHLY; CDR2 reads FYNNEI. Trimming removed 6 bases at V and 7 bases at J, with 13 bases between. Residents of approximately 25 US areas, aged roughly 18 to 89 years, made up the participants.

The V gene is TRBV2, the J gene TRBJ1-3; perhaps TRBD1 as D (6 bases). The receptor's source is a woman between 40 and 55 years old with acute COVID-19. Specimen: PBMCs or T cells enriched from blood (not recorded which). CDR3 in amino acids: CASRSGQRNTIYF. The CDR3 DNA is TGTGCCAGCAGATCGGGACAACGGAACACCATATATTTT.